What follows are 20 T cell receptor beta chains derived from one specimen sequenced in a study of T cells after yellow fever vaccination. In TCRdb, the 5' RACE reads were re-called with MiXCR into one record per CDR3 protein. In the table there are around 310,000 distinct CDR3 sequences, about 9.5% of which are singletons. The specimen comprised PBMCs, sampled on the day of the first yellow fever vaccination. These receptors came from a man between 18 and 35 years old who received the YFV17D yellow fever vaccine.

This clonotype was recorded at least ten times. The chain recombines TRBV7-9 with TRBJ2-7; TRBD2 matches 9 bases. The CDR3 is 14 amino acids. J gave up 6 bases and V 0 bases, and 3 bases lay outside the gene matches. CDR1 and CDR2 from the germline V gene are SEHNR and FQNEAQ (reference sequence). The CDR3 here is CASSLASGGIEQYV. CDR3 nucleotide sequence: TGTGCCAGCAGCTTAGCTAGCGGGGGAATCGAGCAGTACGTC.

The CDR3 region has the DNA TGTGCCAGCAGCCCCGACAGGGGACAGACCCAGTACTTC. Translation: CASSPDRGQTQYF. The chain carries TRBV7-2 and TRBJ2-5; 8 nucleotides line up with TRBD1. The V gene end was trimmed by 5 bases and the J gene end by 6 bases; junction bases not matched to a gene: 5. The CDR3 totals 13 residues. The germline gives CDR1 SGHTA, CDR2 FQGNSA.

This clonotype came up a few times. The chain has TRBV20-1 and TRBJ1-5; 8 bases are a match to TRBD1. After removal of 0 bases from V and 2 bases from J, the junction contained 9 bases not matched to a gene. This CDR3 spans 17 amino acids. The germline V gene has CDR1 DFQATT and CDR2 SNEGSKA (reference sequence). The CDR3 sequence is CSARDRQGASGNQPQHF. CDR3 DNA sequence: TGCAGTGCTAGAGATCGGCAGGGGGCGAGCGGCAATCAGCCCCAGCATTTT.

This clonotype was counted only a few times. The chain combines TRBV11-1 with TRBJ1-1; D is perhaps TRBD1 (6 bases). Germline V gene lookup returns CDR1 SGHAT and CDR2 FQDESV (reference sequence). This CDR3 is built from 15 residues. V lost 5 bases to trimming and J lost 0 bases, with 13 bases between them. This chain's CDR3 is CASSPAGALNTEAFF. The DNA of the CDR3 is TGTGCCAGCAGCCCCGCAGGGGCCCTGAACACTGAAGCTTTCTTT.

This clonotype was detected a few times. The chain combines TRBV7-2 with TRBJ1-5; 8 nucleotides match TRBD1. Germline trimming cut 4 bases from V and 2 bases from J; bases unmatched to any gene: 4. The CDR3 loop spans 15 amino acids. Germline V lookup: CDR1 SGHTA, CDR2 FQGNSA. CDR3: CASSSMTGGNQPQHF. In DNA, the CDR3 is TGTGCCAGCAGCTCCATGACAGGGGGCAATCAGCCCCAGCATTTT.

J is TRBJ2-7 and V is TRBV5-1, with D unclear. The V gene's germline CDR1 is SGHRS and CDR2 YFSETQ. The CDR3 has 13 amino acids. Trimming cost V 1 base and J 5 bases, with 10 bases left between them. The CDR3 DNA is TGCGCCAGCAGCTTGACAGTCCCCCACGAGCAGTACTTC. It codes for CASSLTVPHEQYF.

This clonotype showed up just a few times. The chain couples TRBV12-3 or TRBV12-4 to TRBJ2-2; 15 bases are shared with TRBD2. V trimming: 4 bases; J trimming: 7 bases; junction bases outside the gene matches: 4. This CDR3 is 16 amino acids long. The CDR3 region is CASSWTSGGAIGELFF. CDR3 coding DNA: TGTGCCAGCAGTTGGACTAGCGGGGGGGCCATCGGGGAGCTGTTTTTT.

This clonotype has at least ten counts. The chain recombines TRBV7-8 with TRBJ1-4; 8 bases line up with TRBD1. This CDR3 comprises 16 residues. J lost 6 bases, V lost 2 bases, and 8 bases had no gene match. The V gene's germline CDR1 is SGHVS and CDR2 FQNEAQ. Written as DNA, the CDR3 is TGTGCCAGCAGCTTACGTCGGGACAGGCCTCATGAAAAACTGTTTTTT. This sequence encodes CASSLRRDRPHEKLFF.

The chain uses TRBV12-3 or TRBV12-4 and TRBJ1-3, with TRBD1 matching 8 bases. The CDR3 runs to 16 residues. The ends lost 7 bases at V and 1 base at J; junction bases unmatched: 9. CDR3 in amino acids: CASKLSGQVSGNTIYF. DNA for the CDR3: TGTGCCAGCAAACTTTCGGGACAGGTGTCTGGAAACACCATATATTTT.

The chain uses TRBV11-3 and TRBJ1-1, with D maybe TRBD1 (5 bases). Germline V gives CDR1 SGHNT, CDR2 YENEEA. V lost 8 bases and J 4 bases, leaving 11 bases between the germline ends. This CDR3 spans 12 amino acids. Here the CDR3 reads CASSHGGTEAFF. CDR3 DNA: TGTGCCAGCTCGCACGGGGGCACTGAAGCTTTCTTT.

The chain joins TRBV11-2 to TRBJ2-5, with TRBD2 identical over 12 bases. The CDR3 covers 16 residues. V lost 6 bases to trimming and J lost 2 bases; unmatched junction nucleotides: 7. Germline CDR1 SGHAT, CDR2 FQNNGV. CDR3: CASSLTGLAGQETQYF. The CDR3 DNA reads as TGTGCCAGCAGTCTTACCGGACTAGCGGGGCAAGAGACCCAGTACTTC.

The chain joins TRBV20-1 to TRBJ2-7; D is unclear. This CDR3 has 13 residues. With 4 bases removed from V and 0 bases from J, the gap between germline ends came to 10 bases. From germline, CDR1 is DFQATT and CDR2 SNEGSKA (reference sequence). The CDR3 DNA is TGCAGTGCTAAGACGGATCGCTCCTACGAGCAGTACTTC. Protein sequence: CSAKTDRSYEQYF.

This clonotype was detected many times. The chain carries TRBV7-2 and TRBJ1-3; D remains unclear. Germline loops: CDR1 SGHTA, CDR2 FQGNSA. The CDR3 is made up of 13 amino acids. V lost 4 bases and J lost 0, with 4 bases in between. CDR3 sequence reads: CASSWDSGNTIYF. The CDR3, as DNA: TGTGCCAGCAGCTGGGACTCTGGAAACACCATATATTTT.

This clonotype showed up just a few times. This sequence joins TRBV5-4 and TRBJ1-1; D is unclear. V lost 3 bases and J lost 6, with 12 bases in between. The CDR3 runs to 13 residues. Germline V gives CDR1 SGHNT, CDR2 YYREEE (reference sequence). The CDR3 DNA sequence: TGTGCCAGCAGCTCGGCCCGGCTATCTGAAGCTTTCTTT. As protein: CASSSARLSEAFF.

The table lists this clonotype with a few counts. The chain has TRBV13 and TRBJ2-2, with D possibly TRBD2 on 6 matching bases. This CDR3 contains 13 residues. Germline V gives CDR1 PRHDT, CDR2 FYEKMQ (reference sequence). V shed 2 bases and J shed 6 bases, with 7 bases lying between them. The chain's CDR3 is CASSLTSPGELFF. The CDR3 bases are TGTGCCAGCAGCTTAACTAGCCCCGGGGAGCTGTTTTTT.

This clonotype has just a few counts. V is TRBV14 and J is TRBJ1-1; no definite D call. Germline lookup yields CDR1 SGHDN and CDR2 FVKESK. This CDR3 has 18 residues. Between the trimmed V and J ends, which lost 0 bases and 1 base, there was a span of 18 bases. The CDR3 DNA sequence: TGTGCCAGCAGCCAAGATAATTTAGGTTCCCTCTCGAACACTGAAGCTTTCTTT. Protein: CASSQDNLGSLSNTEAFF.

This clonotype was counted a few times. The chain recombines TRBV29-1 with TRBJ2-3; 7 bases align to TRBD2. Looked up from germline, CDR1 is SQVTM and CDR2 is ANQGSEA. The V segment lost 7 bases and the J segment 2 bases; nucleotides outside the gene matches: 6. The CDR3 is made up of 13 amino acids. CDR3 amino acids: CSGAGPFTDTQYF. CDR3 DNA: TGCAGCGGAGCGGGGCCATTCACAGATACGCAGTATTTT.

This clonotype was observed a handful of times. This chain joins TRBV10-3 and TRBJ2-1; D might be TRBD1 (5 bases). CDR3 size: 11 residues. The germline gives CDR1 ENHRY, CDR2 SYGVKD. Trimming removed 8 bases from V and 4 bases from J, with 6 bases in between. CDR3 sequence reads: CAIGAYNEQFF. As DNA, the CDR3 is TGTGCCATCGGGGCTTACAATGAGCAGTTCTTC.

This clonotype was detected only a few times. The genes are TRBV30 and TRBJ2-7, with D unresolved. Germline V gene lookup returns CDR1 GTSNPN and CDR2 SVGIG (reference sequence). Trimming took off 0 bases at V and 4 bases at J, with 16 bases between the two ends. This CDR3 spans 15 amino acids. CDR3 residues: CAWSVGSPAWYEQYF. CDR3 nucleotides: TGTGCCTGGAGTGTTGGCAGCCCCGCTTGGTACGAGCAGTACTTC. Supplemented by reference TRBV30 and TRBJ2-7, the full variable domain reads SQTIHQWPATLVQPVGSPLSLECTVEGTSNPNLYWYRQAAGRGLQLLFYSVGIGQISSEVPQNLSASRPQDRQFILSSKKLLLSDSGFYLCAWSVGSPAWYEQYFGPGTRLTVT.

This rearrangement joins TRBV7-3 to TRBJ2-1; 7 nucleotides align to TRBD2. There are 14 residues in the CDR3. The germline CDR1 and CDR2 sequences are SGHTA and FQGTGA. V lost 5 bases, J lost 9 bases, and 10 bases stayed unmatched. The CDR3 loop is CASSLSGITGEQFF. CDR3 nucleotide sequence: TGTGCCAGCAGCCTCAGCGGGATCACGGGTGAGCAGTTCTTC.